Each of the 29 T cell receptor beta chains below was sequenced from the same sample in a study of blood T cells in healthy people across ages. Together with a sample-barcoded 5' primer, a J-beta primer mix was included in a second PCR lasting roughly 6 to 12 cycles. Each CDR3 protein is one row after TCRdb ran MiXCR on the 5' RACE reads. The repertoire holds 600,000 to 850,000 distinct CDR3 sequences, with approximately 25% as singletons. This sample also appeared in a second study, on T cells of mothers and their children.

Sequenced sample: blood. The receptor source for this set is a boy aged 5 to 17 in good health.

This clonotype was recorded a few times. The gene calls are TRBV20-1 and TRBJ2-1; D could derive from TRBD1 or TRBD2 (6 bases each). V lost 3 bases and J 9 bases, leaving 9 bases between the germline ends. In germline, CDR1 is DFQATT, CDR2 SNEGSKA (reference sequence). The CDR3 consists of 11 residues. CDR3 DNA: TGCAGTGCTAGTTGGGGGGCTGAGCAGTTCTTC. It translates to CSASWGAEQFF.

The J gene is TRBJ2-1, the V gene TRBV6-1; 8 bases are shared with TRBD2. The end of the DNA aligns better with TRBJ2-5, so the J call may be wrong. The CDR3 has 14 residues. Germline values: CDR1 MNHNS, CDR2 SASEGT. DNA for the CDR3: TGTGCCAGCACCGACAGCGGGGGTAGGGAGACCCAGTACTTC. Protein sequence: CASTDSGGRETQYF.

The table lists this clonotype with a few counts. The chain has TRBV14 and TRBJ2-2; TRBD1 might be the D (5 bases). Trimming shortened V by 8 bases and J by 5 bases, and 27 bases separated the two germline ends. This CDR3 contains 18 residues. Per the germline V gene, CDR1 is SGHDN and CDR2 is FVKESK. CDR3 protein: CASSFYQGGFERTGELFF. For the CDR3, the DNA is TGTGCCAGCTCGTTTTATCAGGGTGGTTTCGAAAGAACCGGGGAGCTGTTTTTT. Drawing the rest from reference TRBV14 and TRBJ2-2, the complete variable domain is EAGVTQFPSHSVIEKGQTVTLRCDPISGHDNLYWYRRVMGKEIKFLLHFVKESKQDESGMPNNRFLAERTGGTYSTLKVQPAELEDSGVYFCASSFYQGGFERTGELFFGEGSRLTVL.

This chain connects TRBV6-1 to TRBJ2-3; TRBD2 matches 10 bases. The CDR3 totals 17 residues. Germline trimming cut 1 base from V and 2 bases from J; bases unmatched to any gene: 6. Looked up from germline, CDR1 is MNHNS and CDR2 is SASEGT. The CDR3 bases are TGTGCCAGCAGTGAAGGGGGTAGCGGGGGGTACACAGATACGCAGTATTTT. It yields the protein CASSEGGSGGYTDTQYF.

The V gene is TRBV11-2, the J gene TRBJ2-1, with 10 bases aligning to TRBD2. The CDR3 loop spans 16 amino acids. Germline V gene sequence: CDR1 SGHAT, CDR2 FQNNGV. V shed 1 base, J shed 8 bases, and the junction held 8 bases outside the gene matches. This CDR3 reads CASSLVAGGNPHEQFF. As DNA, the CDR3 is TGTGCCAGCAGCTTAGTAGCGGGGGGCAACCCCCATGAGCAGTTCTTC.

The chain links TRBV9 to TRBJ2-5, with D possibly being TRBD1 (6 bases). The germline V gene has CDR1 SGDLS and CDR2 YYNGEE. The CDR3 spans 14 residues. V lost 3 bases and J 1 base, leaving 10 bases between the germline ends. CDR3 in DNA: TGTGCCAGCAGCGGAGGGACACGCCAAGAGACCCAGTACTTC. Amino acids: CASSGGTRQETQYF.

The chain combines TRBV25-1 with TRBJ2-5; D possibly uses TRBD1 or TRBD2 (5 bases each). Germline V gene lookup returns CDR1 MGHDK and CDR2 SYGVNS. The CDR3 sequence is 15 residues long. V lost 1 base, J lost 2 bases, and 11 bases lay in between. As DNA, the CDR3 is TGTGCCAGCAGTGAATGGGGGACCCCTCAAGAGACCCAGTACTTC. Amino acid sequence: CASSEWGTPQETQYF.

The table lists this clonotype with a few counts. The CDR3 is CASSLRVGPYNEQFF. The CDR3 DNA sequence: TGTGCCAGCAGCTTACGGGTCGGACCCTACAATGAGCAGTTCTTC. V usage is TRBV7-6 and J usage is TRBJ2-1, with D unclear. This CDR3 comprises 15 residues. Looked up from germline, CDR1 is SGHVS and CDR2 is FNYEAQ. The V and J ends lost 2 bases and 2 bases respectively, with 10 bases between them. Using reference TRBV7-6 and TRBJ2-1 for the parts outside the CDR3, the full variable domain is GAGVSQSPRYKVTKRGQDVALRCDPISGHVSLYWYRQALGQGPEFLTYFNYEAQQDKSGLPNDRFSAERPEGSISTLTIQRTEQRDSAMYRCASSLRVGPYNEQFFGPGTRLTVL.

There are a few counts of this clonotype. V and J are TRBV7-6 and TRBJ2-5, with D unresolved. The closer fit of TRBJ2-1 to the DNA end suggests the J call may be wrong. Per the germline V gene, CDR1 is SGHVS and CDR2 is FNYEAQ. This CDR3 has 14 amino acids. CDR3 amino acids: CASSLVGVSHEQFF. DNA for the CDR3: TGTGCCAGCAGCTTAGTAGGTGTCAGCCATGAGCAGTTCTTC.

In this sample, this clonotype turned up a few times. J is TRBJ2-1 and V is TRBV14; 8 nucleotides align to TRBD1. Germline V lookup: CDR1 SGHDN, CDR2 FVKESK. The CDR3 totals 11 residues. V shed 2 bases and J 16 bases; nucleotides not matched to a gene: 4. The CDR3: CASSQMTGVFF. In DNA, the CDR3 is TGTGCCAGCAGCCAAATGACAGGGGTCTTCTTC. Full variable domain (missing parts from reference TRBV14 and TRBJ2-1): EAGVTQFPSHSVIEKGQTVTLRCDPISGHDNLYWYRRVMGKEIKFLLHFVKESKQDESGMPNNRFLAERTGGTYSTLKVQPAELEDSGVYFCASSQMTGVFFGPGTRLTVL.

In this sample, this clonotype turned up a few times. This sequence joins TRBV4-1 and TRBJ2-7; D possibly matches TRBD1 or TRBD2 (5 bases each). V was shortened by 1 base and J by 5 bases, with 9 bases between the two germline ends. The CDR3 covers 13 residues. From germline, CDR1 is MGHRA and CDR2 YSYEKL. The CDR3: CASSQAGDDEQYF. The CDR3 DNA sequence: TGCGCCAGCAGCCAAGCTGGGGACGACGAGCAGTACTTC.

The chain is built from TRBV3-1 and TRBJ1-4; the D is unclear. The V end was cut by 0 bases, the J end by 7 bases, with 9 bases between. Per the germline V gene, CDR1 is LGHDT and CDR2 is YNNKEL (reference sequence). There are 14 residues in the CDR3. In DNA, the CDR3 is TGTGCCAGCAGCCAAGATGGGGATCCTGAAAAACTGTTTTTT. Translation: CASSQDGDPEKLFF.

This rearrangement joins TRBV7-2 to TRBJ2-1, with TRBD2 matching over 9 bases. Trimming removed 5 bases from V and 9 bases from J; junction bases left unmatched: 11. The V gene's germline CDR1 is SGHTA and CDR2 FQGNSA. The CDR3 is 15 residues long. In DNA form, the CDR3 reads TGTGCCAGCAGCCCAGGGAGCGGGAGGTCGAGTGAGCAGTTCTTC. It encodes CASSPGSGRSSEQFF.

The chain employs TRBV7-8 and TRBJ2-3; D is uncertain. Trimming removed 2 bases from V and 7 bases from J, with 7 bases in between. Germline V gene lookup returns CDR1 SGHVS and CDR2 FQNEAQ. This CDR3 contains 12 residues. The CDR3 DNA reads TGTGCCAGCAGCTTATTCAACTATACGCAGTATTTT. As protein: CASSLFNYTQYF.

The rearrangement links TRBV27 to TRBJ2-2, with TRBD2 matching 9 bases. Germline-derived CDR1 and CDR2 are MNHEY and SMNVEV (reference sequence). V lost 9 bases, J lost 4 bases, and 6 bases stayed unmatched. The CDR3 loop spans 14 amino acids. CDR3 bases: TGTGCCAGTCGAAGCGGGGGGACCACCGGGGAGCTGTTTTTT. It translates to CASRSGGTTGELFF.

The V and J genes are TRBV29-1 and TRBJ2-7, with a weak D call TRBD2 (6 bases). V was pared by 3 bases and J by 6 bases, with 15 bases between. The CDR3 is 13 residues long. Germline values: CDR1 SQVTM, CDR2 ANQGSEA. The CDR3 loop reads CSVEGLLQGEQYF. The CDR3 coding sequence is TGCAGCGTTGAGGGACTCCTTCAGGGCGAGCAGTACTTC.

The V call is TRBV9, the J call TRBJ1-1; no clear D gene. This CDR3 spans 15 amino acids. Trimming removed 4 bases from V and 4 bases from J, with 17 bases in between. Germline V CDR1 and CDR2: SGDLS, YYNGEE. The CDR3 DNA reads as TGTGCCAGCAGCAAGCATGCGGAAGTGGGCACTGAAGCTTTCTTT. Translated, it gives CASSKHAEVGTEAFF.

The chain couples TRBV6-5 to TRBJ1-1; TRBD1 agrees at 8 bases. Germline CDR1 MNHEY, CDR2 SVGAGI. Trimming cost V 4 bases and J 4 bases; bases outside gene matches: 5. The CDR3 is made up of 14 amino acids. The CDR3 DNA reads TGTGCCAGCAGTTTCCGTGACAGGGGCACTGAAGCTTTCTTT. This encodes CASSFRDRGTEAFF.

The gene calls are TRBV6-2 or TRBV6-3 and TRBJ1-2, with TRBD1 matching over 7 bases. Unmatched junction bases numbered 8, after V lost 6 bases and J lost 4 bases. This CDR3 has 14 amino acids. CDR1 is MNHEY and CDR2 is SVGEGT in the germline V gene. This chain's CDR3 is CASRKAGGGYGYTF. CDR3 nucleotide sequence: TGTGCCAGCAGGAAGGCAGGGGGTGGCTATGGCTACACCTTC.

In its sample, this clonotype was seen a few times. The CDR3 here is CSVDQGTTNTGELFF. In nucleotides, the CDR3 is TGCAGCGTTGACCAGGGGACAACGAACACCGGGGAGCTGTTTTTT. V is TRBV29-1 and J is TRBJ2-2; TRBD1 is a possible D gene (6 bases). The CDR3 covers 15 residues. V shed 3 bases and J shed 0 bases, with 11 bases lying between them. CDR1 SQVTM and CDR2 ANQGSEA come from the germline V gene.

This clonotype was seen a handful of times. The genes are TRBV18 and TRBJ2-5, with 8 bases aligning to TRBD1. The better agreement between TRBJ2-1 and the DNA end casts doubt on the J call. Per the germline V gene, CDR1 is KGHSH and CDR2 is LQKENI. The length of the CDR3 is 15 residues. For the CDR3, the DNA is TGTGCCAGCTCACCACAGGGACAGGCTTACAATGAGCAGTTCTTC. Its protein is CASSPQGQAYNEQFF.

The CDR3 sequence is CASSTPKGTGGGETQYF. The CDR3 nucleotides read TGTGCCAGCAGTACACCAAAAGGGACAGGGGGCGGGGAGACCCAGTACTTC. V and J are TRBV28 and TRBJ2-5, with TRBD1 matching over 12 bases. The V gene end was trimmed by 5 bases and the J gene end by 5 bases; junction bases not matched to a gene: 12. CDR1 and CDR2 (germline): MDHEN, SYDVKM. The CDR3 contains 17 residues. Supplemented by reference TRBV28 and TRBJ2-5, the full variable domain reads DVKVTQSSRYLVKRTGEKVFLECVQDMDHENMFWYRQDPGLGLRLIYFSYDVKMKEKGDIPEGYSVSREKKERFSLILESASTNQTSMYLCASSTPKGTGGGETQYFGPGTRLLVL.

This clonotype was seen many times. The genes are TRBV20-1 and TRBJ2-5; maybe TRBD2 (5 bases). Germline-derived CDR1 and CDR2 are DFQATT and SNEGSKA (reference sequence). The CDR3 is 13 amino acids. V lost 3 bases to trimming and J lost 0 bases, with 8 bases between them. The chain's CDR3 is CSASGVYQETQYF. The DNA for the CDR3 is TGCAGTGCTAGCGGGGTGTACCAAGAGACCCAGTACTTC.

This clonotype was seen more than once but under ten times. The V gene is TRBV7-9, the J gene TRBJ2-7, with 9 bases identical to TRBD2. Germline lookup yields CDR1 SEHNR and CDR2 FQNEAQ (reference sequence). The CDR3 spans 15 residues. J gave up 3 bases and V 3 bases, and 6 bases lay outside the gene matches. The chain's CDR3 is CASSLASGVFYEQYF. The CDR3 DNA reads TGTGCCAGCAGCTTGGCTAGCGGGGTTTTCTACGAGCAGTACTTC.

This clonotype was detected only a few times. This chain connects TRBV27 to TRBJ2-7, with TRBD1 matching 8 bases. Germline V gene data show CDR1 as MNHEY and CDR2 as SMNVEV (reference sequence). After removal of 4 bases from V and 0 bases from J, the junction contained 8 bases not matched to a gene. The CDR3 is 16 amino acids. CDR3: CASSSRQGSISYEQYF. The CDR3 nucleotides read TGTGCCAGCAGTTCTCGACAGGGGTCCATCTCCTACGAGCAGTACTTC.

This clonotype was detected only a few times. This sequence joins TRBV29-1 and TRBJ1-2; D is possibly TRBD1 (5 bases). The ends were cut back, 2 bases at V and 7 bases at J, with 14 bases in the middle. From germline, CDR1 is SQVTM and CDR2 ANQGSEA. The CDR3 consists of 13 residues. CDR3 nucleotides: TGCAGCGTTGAAAAGCGTGAAGGGGTTGGCTACACCTTC. Its translation is CSVEKREGVGYTF.

The chain employs TRBV20-1 and TRBJ2-3; 8 nucleotides align to TRBD2. The trim removed 5 bases at V and 3 bases at J, leaving 10 bases unmatched. This CDR3 is 15 amino acids long. Germline V gene sequence: CDR1 DFQATT, CDR2 SNEGSKA (reference sequence). Here the CDR3 DNA reads TGCAGTGCTCCCTCCCCCGGGGGGGAAACAGATACGCAGTATTTT. Protein: CSAPSPGGETDTQYF.

This chain connects TRBV28 to TRBJ1-4; unclear D gene. This CDR3 comprises 14 residues. Per the germline V gene, CDR1 is MDHEN and CDR2 is SYDVKM. With 5 bases removed from V and 6 bases from J, the gap between germline ends came to 13 bases. The CDR3 coding sequence is TGTGCCAGCAGTGGAAAGGGTAGCGATGAAAAACTGTTTTTT. Translated: CASSGKGSDEKLFF.

The rearrangement uses TRBV27 and TRBJ2-5, with TRBD2 matching over 12 bases. The better agreement between TRBJ2-1 and the DNA end casts doubt on the J call. Germline CDR1 and CDR2: MNHEY and SMNVEV (reference sequence). The CDR3 sequence is 18 residues long. CDR3 nucleotide sequence: TGTGCCAGCAGCTCCGAAAACTTACTAGCGGGGGGCTACAATGAGCAGTTCTTC. Its translation is CASSSENLLAGGYNEQFF.